The source of this TCR beta chain is a study of spatial heterogeneity in lung cancer. The overall study: Alpha-chain sequences were consistently detected less often than beta-chain sequences.

Each TCR cDNA molecule carried a unique molecular identifier. One entry per CDR3 protein results from TCRdb running MiXCR on the 5' RACE reads. This table has about 7,100 distinct CDR3 sequences, around 5.4% appearing once. The germline V and J ends were trimmed by 6 bases and 1 base, with 11 bases remaining between them. The CDR3 has 14 amino acids. CDR1 and CDR2 from the germline V gene are SGHTA and FQGNSA. This clonotype is deemed medium-sized. Noted time point: sample taken at primary tumor resection. Unsorted whole RNA of tumor, nontumor lung or frozen PBMC was sequenced. Untreated early-stage non-small cell lung cancer patients, around 72 in total, were the donors.

The V call is TRBV7-2, the J call TRBJ2-3; D uncertain. The origin of this receptor is a male donor with early-stage non-small cell lung cancer. This specimen was PBMCs, taken at surgery. In nucleotides, the CDR3 is TGTGCCAGCAGAGAACGACTTGGCACAGATACGCAGTATTTT. Translating it yields CASRERLGTDTQYF.